This is a list of T cell receptor beta chains from one sample in a study of blood T cell repertoires in COVID-19. Produced via immunoSEQ multiplex PCR; TCRdb's table is partial and in-frame only. The data show hundreds of thousands of clones, with approximately 86% seen just once and around 7.5% held by the top ten. Material: peripheral blood. The receptors were sampled from a woman aged 60-70 years with COVID-19, enrolled during active disease. The CDR3 runs from the conserved cysteine through the conserved F or W. Fields, in order: D gene, V gene, J gene, clone size, CDR3 DNA, CDR3 protein. D genes are given only for firm matches. Clone size is not always given. Where it is, it says once, few, many or a class for expanded clones.

>TRBD1|TRBV5-6|TRBJ1-4|-
TGTGCCAGCAGCCCCGACAGGGGTCGGGCTAATGAAAAACTGTTTTTT
CASSPDRGRANEKLFF
>TRBD1|TRBV6-2/TRBV6-3|TRBJ1-5|many
TGTGCCAGCAGTTTAACCGGGACAGGGGAGGAGGTTTATCAGCCCCAGCATTTT
CASSLTGTGEEVYQPQHF
>TRBD1|TRBV5-1|TRBJ2-5|-
TGCGCCAGCAGCGGACAGGGCTACCAAGAGACCCAGTACTTC
CASSGQGYQETQYF
>-|TRBV27|TRBJ1-4|once
TGTGCCAGCAGTTTAGAGGGGGCTAATGAAAAACTGTTTTTT
CASSLEGANEKLFF
>TRBD1|TRBV2|TRBJ2-7|once
TGTGCCAGCAGTCTGGGACAGGTCTACGAGCAGTACTTC
CASSLGQVYEQYF
>-|TRBV10-1|TRBJ2-4|few
TGCGCCAGCGGTCCGGGTGAGGGAAACATTCAGTACTTC
CASGPGEGNIQYF
>TRBD2|TRBV12-3/TRBV12-4|TRBJ2-1|-
TGTGCCAGCAGTCTCGGGGGGGCCGATGAGCAGTTCTTC
CASSLGGADEQFF
>TRBD1|TRBV6-5|TRBJ1-1|-
TGTGCCAGTAGGGACAGGGAGTACACTGAAGCTTTCTTT
CASRDREYTEAFF
>TRBD1|TRBV3-1/TRBV3-2|TRBJ2-7|-
TGTGCCAGCAGCCCCGTCCGACAGGGGACCGAGCAGTACTTC
CASSPVRQGTEQYF
>TRBD1|TRBV27|TRBJ1-1|-
TGTGCCAGCAGTCGTGACAGGGTAAGGGCGAACACTGAAGCTTTCTTT
CASSRDRVRANTEAFF
>TRBD1|TRBV5-4|TRBJ1-5|once
TGTGCCAGTTGGCCAACAGGGGGTTTCGATCAGCCCCAGCATTTT
CASWPTGGFDQPQHF
>TRBD1|TRBV7-9|TRBJ2-7|-
TGTGCCAGCAGCTTTACAGGGGGTCGCTCCTACGAGCAGTACTTC
CASSFTGGRSYEQYF
>TRBD1|TRBV2|TRBJ1-5|-
TGTGCCAGCAGGACAGGGATCAATCAGCCCCAGCATTTT
CASRTGINQPQHF
>TRBD1|TRBV5-1|TRBJ1-2|-
TGCGCCAGCAGCTCCGGGACAGTATATGGCTACACCTTC
CASSSGTVYGYTF
>-|TRBV12-5|TRBJ1-3|-
TGTGCTAGTGGGACTATCATAGGGGGAAACACCATATATTTT
CASGTIIGGNTIYF
>TRBD1|TRBV15|TRBJ1-4|few
TGTGCCACCAGAGACAGGGGGAGAGAGTCGAGAGAAAAACTGTTTTTT
CATRDRGRESREKLFF
>-|TRBV9|TRBJ2-1|-
TGTGCCAGCAGCGCGAGGGGGGGCCTTCGGTTCTTC
CASSARGGLRFF
>TRBD2|TRBV24-1|TRBJ2-5|-
TGTGCCACCAGTGAAAGCGGGGGGTCCCAAGAGACCCAGTACTTC
CATSESGGSQETQYF
>TRBD2|TRBV6-5|TRBJ2-1|-
TGTGCCAGCATACTTGGGCTAGCGGGGGGCGATGAGCAGTTCTTC
CASILGLAGGDEQFF
>TRBD1|TRBV11-3|TRBJ1-1|many
TGTGCCAGCAGCTTAGATCAGGGGGGGACAGGGGGCAACACTGAAGCTTTCTTT
CASSLDQGGTGGNTEAFF
>TRBD2|TRBV7-2|TRBJ2-7|-
TGTGCCAGCAGCTTAGCGTTCGGGACTAGAGATTGGCAGTACTTC
CASSLAFGTRDWQYF
>TRBD2|TRBV19|TRBJ2-5|-
TGTGCCAGTAGGGGGTTAGCGGGGGCGCGACAAGAGACCCAGTACTTC
CASRGLAGARQETQYF
>TRBD1|TRBV27|TRBJ1-2|-
TGTGCCAGCAGTTTAAAAGGGACAGGGGTTACTAACTATGGCTACACCTTC
CASSLKGTGVTNYGYTF
>TRBD2|TRBV5-1|TRBJ2-1|-
TGCGCCAGCAGCTTGGCCGGGGGGAGCTCCTACAATGAGCAGTTCTTC
CASSLAGGSSYNEQFF
>-|TRBV6-6|TRBJ1-4|-
TGTGCCAGCAGTCTACCGGGGGAGGCTAATGAAAAACTGTTTTTT
CASSLPGEANEKLFF
>-|TRBV4-3|TRBJ1-4|-
TGCGCCAGCAGCCAAGACTTGGACCGGGGAGTTGGATTTGAAAAACTGTTTTTT
CASSQDLDRGVGFEKLFF
>-|TRBV18|TRBJ1-5|-
TGTGCCAGCTCACCAGGGGAGAATCAGCCCCAGCATTTT
CASSPGENQPQHF
>TRBD1|TRBV6-5|TRBJ1-2|-
TGTGCCACTACTTATGGACAGGGGGGCGGTGGCTACACCTTC
CATTYGQGGGGYTF
>TRBD1|TRBV9|TRBJ1-2|-
TGTGCCAGCAGCCCACTAGGGCAGGGGGCGGGCACCTTC
CASSPLGQGAGTF
>TRBD2|TRBV4-3|TRBJ2-2|-
TGCGCCAGCAGCCAAGGACTAGCGGGGGCGGACACCGGGGAGCTGTTTTTT
CASSQGLAGADTGELFF
>-|TRBV19|TRBJ2-6|-
TGTGCCAGTAGTATTGTCTCCTCTGGGGCCAACGTCCTGACTTTC
CASSIVSSGANVLTF
>-|TRBV5-5|TRBJ2-2|once
TGTGCCAGCAGCTTGGACACCAACACCGGGGAGCTGTTTTTT
CASSLDTNTGELFF
>-|TRBV2|TRBJ1-3|-
TGTGCCAGCAGTGACCCCGGGACGGCGGGGGGAAACACCATATATTTT
CASSDPGTAGGNTIYF
>-|TRBV19|TRBJ1-5|few
TGTGCCAGTAATGAGTATAGCAATCAGCCCCAGCATTTT
CASNEYSNQPQHF
>-|TRBV9|TRBJ1-3|-
TGTGCCAGCAGCGCCGCAGACTCTGGAAACACCATATATTTT
CASSAADSGNTIYF
>-|TRBV11-3|TRBJ1-4|-
TGTGCCAGCAGCCGGGGGGACACCGGTGAAAAACTGTTTTTT
CASSRGDTGEKLFF
>-|TRBV13|TRBJ2-3|once
TGTGCCAGCAGCTTAGAGTCACTAGCACCCACAGATACGCAGTATTTT
CASSLESLAPTDTQYF
>TRBD1|TRBV30|TRBJ1-2|-
TGTGCCTGGACCCGGGGACAGGGGACATCTAACTATGGCTACACCTTC
CAWTRGQGTSNYGYTF
>TRBD1|TRBV11-3|TRBJ2-1|-
TGTGCCAGCAGCTCGCCGGGACAGGGCAATGAGCAGTTCTTC
CASSSPGQGNEQFF
>-|TRBV30|TRBJ1-5|-
TGTGCCTGGAGTATGGGTGCACAGAGTGGAAATCAGCCCCAGCATTTT
CAWSMGAQSGNQPQHF